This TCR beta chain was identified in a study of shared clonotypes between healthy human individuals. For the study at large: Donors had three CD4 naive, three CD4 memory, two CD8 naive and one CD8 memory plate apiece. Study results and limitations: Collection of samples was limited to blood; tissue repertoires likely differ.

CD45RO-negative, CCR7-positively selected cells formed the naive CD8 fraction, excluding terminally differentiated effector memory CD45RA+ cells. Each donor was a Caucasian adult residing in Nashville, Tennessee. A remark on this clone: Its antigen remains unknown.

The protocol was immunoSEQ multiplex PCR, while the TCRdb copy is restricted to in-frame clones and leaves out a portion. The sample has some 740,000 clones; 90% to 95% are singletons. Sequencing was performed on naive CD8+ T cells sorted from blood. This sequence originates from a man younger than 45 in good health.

CDR3 amino acids: CASRTGGMGTEAFF. The CDR3 coding sequence is TGTGCCAGCAGGACCGGGGGAATGGGGACTGAAGCTTTCTTT. The genes are TRBV27 and TRBJ1-1; D is perhaps TRBD1 (5 bases). The CDR3 has 14 amino acids. The germline CDR1 and CDR2 sequences are MNHEY and SMNVEV (reference sequence). The V gene lost 6 bases and the J gene lost 5 bases, with 16 bases spanning the gap.